This TCR beta chain originates from a study of cytomegalovirus exposure and HLA in healthy donors. Study-level findings and limits: Productive status was seen about 90% or about 30% of the time for most TCR beta V segments in an earlier analysis. Cytomegalovirus association was assigned to around 150 TCR beta chains.

Whereas donors were nominally healthy upon sampling, unrecorded immune exposures were probable. Regarding this clone: Its antigen remains unidentified.

PCR primers comprised 60 Vbeta and 13 Jbeta primers. Sequencing was performed with immunoSEQ multiplex PCR; in TCRdb, only in-frame clones are kept and a portion is missing. Of 100,000 to 150,000 clones in the sample, roughly 83% were seen once. Trimming removed 5 bases at V and 5 bases at J, with 9 bases between. Germline V gene sequence: CDR1 SNHLY, CDR2 FYNNEI. CDR3 length: 12 residues. This receptor was obtained from a man younger than 35 in good health and CMV-seropositive. The specimen was PBMCs. The chain uses TRBV2 and TRBJ2-5, with D unresolved. CDR3 sequence: CASSQVRETQYF. The CDR3 bases are TGTGCCAGCAGTCAAGTGAGGGAGACCCAGTACTTC.